Presented here are 7 T cell receptor beta chains from one specimen sequenced in a study of cytomegalovirus exposure and HLA in healthy donors. This PCR relied on a set of 60 Vbeta primers and 13 Jbeta primers. Assay used: immunoSEQ multiplex PCR; TCRdb lists only in-frame clones, some missing. The repertoire holds some 200,000 clones, with around 83% as singletons. Sequenced: PBMCs. These receptors came from a middle-aged woman in good health and CMV-seronegative.

The chain recombines TRBV20-1 with TRBJ2-5; unclear D gene. Trimming shortened V by 2 bases and J by 5 bases, and 3 bases separated the two germline ends. From germline, CDR1 is DFQATT and CDR2 SNEGSKA (reference sequence). The CDR3 has 10 amino acids. The CDR3 loop is CSARSETQYF. The CDR3, as DNA: TGCAGTGCTAGATCGGAGACCCAGTACTTC.

V is TRBV7-2 and J is TRBJ2-3; 15 bases line up with TRBD2. CDR3 length equals 14 residues. CDR1 SGHTA and CDR2 FQGNSA come from the germline V gene. J was trimmed by 14 bases and V by 5 bases; bases with no gene match: 8. The CDR3 loop reads CASSVGLAGGRGYF. The CDR3 region has the DNA TGTGCCAGCAGCGTGGGACTAGCGGGAGGCCGGGGGTATTTT.

The genes are TRBV6-1 and TRBJ1-2; D possibly corresponds to TRBD1 (5 bases). The germline V and J ends were trimmed by 8 bases and 8 bases, with 9 bases remaining between them. The CDR3 consists of 10 residues. Per germline, CDR1 MNHNS and CDR2 SASEGT. The DNA for the CDR3 is TGTGCCAGCGCAGGGTTAGGCTACACCTTC. Its translation: CASAGLGYTF.

This chain connects TRBV5-4 to TRBJ1-2, with 7 bases lining up with TRBD1. The junction had 7 bases not matched to a gene; V was cut back by 3 bases and J by 5 bases. Germline V gives CDR1 SGHNT, CDR2 YYREEE (reference sequence). The CDR3 length is 14 residues. The CDR3 loop reads CASSSTGTAYGYTF. CDR3 nucleotides: TGTGCCAGCAGCTCGACCGGGACAGCTTATGGCTACACCTTC.

This clone was observed a handful of times. The chain has TRBV4-2 and TRBJ2-7; TRBD2 is a possible D gene (5 bases). Trimming stripped 1 base from V and 2 bases from J, with 12 bases between. Germline V gene lookup returns CDR1 LGHNA and CDR2 YNFKEQ. The CDR3 is 15 residues long. The CDR3 spells CASSQGLAIAYEQYF. The CDR3 DNA reads as TGTGCCAGCAGCCAAGGGTTAGCGATTGCCTACGAGCAGTACTTC.

This clone has only a few counts. The gene calls are TRBV27 and TRBJ2-1, with unresolved D. V was trimmed by 0 bases and J by 10 bases, leaving 10 bases between them. The V gene's germline CDR1 is MNHEY and CDR2 SMNVEV (reference sequence). CDR3 length: 13 amino acids. The CDR3 reads CASSLSFAAEQFF. DNA for the CDR3: TGTGCCAGCAGTTTATCGTTCGCAGCGGAGCAGTTCTTC.

This clone has just one count. The chain is built from TRBV5-1 and TRBJ1-4; 9 positions agree with TRBD1. Germline V CDR1 and CDR2: SGHRS, YFSETQ. This CDR3 is built from 15 residues. The junction had 8 bases not matched to a gene; V was cut back by 4 bases and J by 7 bases. The CDR3 coding sequence is TGCGCCAGCAGCGTTACCGGGACAGGGACTGAAAAACTGTTTTTT. Protein sequence: CASSVTGTGTEKLFF.